These 10 T cell receptor beta chains share one sample of origin, sequenced in a study of cytomegalovirus exposure and HLA in healthy donors (dated by TCRdb to about 2017). The protocol used for the library was the immunoSEQ multiplex PCR assay. A mixture of 60 forward primers for TCR Vbeta segments and 13 reverse primers for TCR Jbeta segments was used in the multiplex PCR. In its TCRdb copy, this immuneACCESS table keeps in-frame sequences only and misses some clones. Where compared with another copy, unresolved V genes explain less than half of these, and the others have no known cause. The sample table holds 170,000 or so clones, of which approximately 80% were seen once. The ten top clones hold about 7% of the sample. The material sequenced was PBMCs. These receptors originate from a man aged 25-45 years in good health and CMV-seropositive.

The V and J genes are TRBV6-1 and TRBJ2-5; possibly TRBD2 for D (5 bases). Trimming shortened V by 4 bases and J by 11 bases, and 11 bases separated the two germline ends. CDR3 length equals 11 residues. In germline, CDR1 is MNHNS, CDR2 SASEGT. CDR3 in amino acids: CASSVGWEQYF. CDR3 coding DNA: TGTGCCAGCAGTGTGGGGTGGGAGCAGTACTTC.

The V and J genes are TRBV18 and TRBJ2-1, with TRBD1 identical over 9 bases. The CDR3 loop spans 16 amino acids. Trimming removed 1 base from V and 1 base from J; junction bases left unmatched: 2. CDR1 is KGHSH, CDR2 LQKENI, per germline. The CDR3 region is CASSPRGQGSYNEQFF. CDR3 sequence (DNA): TGTGCCAGCTCACCACGGGGACAGGGTTCCTACAATGAGCAGTTCTTC.

This chain uses TRBV4-3 with TRBJ1-3; a possible D gene is TRBD1 (5 bases). The CDR3 totals 15 residues. CDR1 is LGHNA and CDR2 is YSLEER in the germline V gene. Trimming pared 0 bases from V and 8 bases from J, leaving 14 bases between. The CDR3 spells CASSQDLSGGDTIYF. The DNA for the CDR3 is TGCGCCAGCAGCCAAGATTTGTCAGGAGGGGACACCATATATTTT.

At least ten counts were recorded for this clone. V gene TRBV6-4 combines with J gene TRBJ1-1; a weak D match, TRBD1 (5 bases). Germline V gene lookup returns CDR1 MRHNA and CDR2 SNTAGT. Trimming stripped 5 bases from V and 4 bases from J, with 17 bases between. This CDR3 has 15 amino acids. The CDR3 nucleotides are TGTGCCAGCAGTTCCTCCCCCGGGGGTTCCACTGAAGCTTTCTTT. It codes for CASSSSPGGSTEAFF.

V and J are TRBV21-1 and TRBJ2-7; no check of the table's D call, TRBD1, against the DNA was made. TRBV21-1 is listed as a pseudogene. CDR3 length equals 14 residues. The CDR3 DNA sequence: TGTGCCAGCAGATCCGGGACAGAAACCTACGAGCAGTACTTC. Amino acids: CASRSGTETYEQYF.

There are a few counts of this clone. The gene calls are TRBV19 and TRBJ2-5; 7 nucleotides match TRBD2. V was pared by 1 base and J by 2 bases, with 1 base of the junction left unmatched. CDR3 size: 14 residues. Germline CDR1 reads LNHDA; CDR2 reads SQIVND (reference sequence). CDR3 amino acids: CASSIGEGQETQYF. As DNA, the CDR3 is TGTGCCAGTAGTATAGGGGAGGGTCAAGAGACCCAGTACTTC.

This sequence joins TRBV28 and TRBJ1-5, with D unresolved. The CDR3 has 15 amino acids. Germline CDR1 reads MDHEN; CDR2 reads SYDVKM. V shed 5 bases and J shed 3 bases, with 14 bases lying between them. The DNA for the CDR3 is TGTGCCAGCAGTCGACGGACGGGGTACAATCAGCCCCAGCATTTT. Translating it yields CASSRRTGYNQPQHF.

This clone was detected once. V gene TRBV5-1 combines with J gene TRBJ2-5; 11 nucleotides match TRBD2. CDR3 length: 15 residues. Germline V gene data show CDR1 as SGHRS and CDR2 as YFSETQ. Unmatched junction bases numbered 6, after V lost 6 bases and J lost 2 bases. CDR3 nucleotides: TGCGCCAGCAAAGCTAGCGGGGGGCCACAAGAGACCCAGTACTTC. Translated: CASKASGGPQETQYF.

This clone was seen a single time. J is TRBJ2-7 and V is TRBV6-5; 11 bases map to TRBD2. From germline, CDR1 is MNHEY and CDR2 SVGAGI. This CDR3 is 14 amino acids long. V gave up 6 bases and J gave up 6 bases; unmatched junction bases: 7. The CDR3 sequence: CASSYSGGAVEQYF. The CDR3 region has the DNA TGTGCCAGCAGCTATAGCGGGGGGGCCGTCGAGCAGTACTTC.

The chain links TRBV28 to TRBJ2-1, with 8 positions matching TRBD1. The germline V gene has CDR1 MDHEN and CDR2 SYDVKM. With V trimmed by 2 bases and J by 0 bases, 12 bases remained unmatched. The CDR3 is 19 residues long. The CDR3 coding sequence is TGTGCCAGCAGTTTACCTCTCTACAGGGGGGAGGACTCCTACAATGAGCAGTTCTTC. As protein: CASSLPLYRGEDSYNEQFF.